The 20 T cell receptor beta chains in this list originate from one sample, sequenced in a study of human T cells and chemical hapten exposure. MiXCR, run by TCRdb on the RACE reads, gives a single entry per CDR3 protein. The data hold about 77,000 distinct CDR3 sequences, with about 9.2% observed a single time. The time point was: healthy volunteer bleed at 6 weeks. From whole blood left unfractionated, total RNA was extracted. The sequenced sample was whole blood. The receptors were gathered from a female donor in good health. Some clones in this sample may be carry-over from other donors' samples.

In nucleotides, the CDR3 is TGTGCCAGCCATACAGGGGGCTCGACAGATACGCAGTATTTT. This sequence encodes CASHTGGSTDTQYF. The gene calls are TRBV18 and TRBJ2-3; 9 bases agree with TRBD1. This CDR3 is built from 14 residues. The germline V gene encodes CDR1 KGHSH and CDR2 LQKENI. V lost 8 bases to trimming and J lost 3 bases; unmatched junction nucleotides: 6.

The chain couples TRBV7-9 to TRBJ1-5; D possibly corresponds to TRBD1 (5 bases). Germline V gene data show CDR1 as SEHNR and CDR2 as FQNEAQ (reference sequence). With 1 base removed from V and 0 bases from J, the gap between germline ends came to 7 bases. The length of the CDR3 is 15 residues. The CDR3 nucleotides read TGTGCCAGCAGCTTAGACGGGGCTAGCAATCAGCCCCAGCATTTT. It yields the protein CASSLDGASNQPQHF.

This clonotype was seen more than once but under ten times. The V and J genes are TRBV7-8 and TRBJ1-1, with a possible D match to TRBD1 (6 bases). CDR1 is SGHVS, CDR2 FQNEAQ, per germline. Between the trimmed V and J ends, which lost 1 base and 5 bases, there was a span of 14 bases. This CDR3 region has 15 residues. The CDR3 spells CASSLDARGGTEAFF. The CDR3 DNA reads as TGTGCCAGCAGCTTAGATGCCAGGGGAGGGACTGAAGCTTTCTTT.

The gene calls are TRBV5-5 and TRBJ2-7; no firm D call. Germline CDR1 reads SGHKS; CDR2 reads YYEKEE (reference sequence). The CDR3 length is 12 residues. Trimming removed 0 bases from V and 6 bases from J, with 7 bases in between. In DNA form, the CDR3 reads TGTGCCAGCAGCTTGGATCAGGCCGAGCAGTACTTC. Translated: CASSLDQAEQYF.

This clonotype was detected ten times or more. V and J are TRBV20-1 and TRBJ2-7; TRBD1 matches 10 bases. After removal of 6 bases from V and 6 bases from J, the junction contained 11 bases not matched to a gene. The CDR3 runs to 14 residues. Germline values: CDR1 DFQATT, CDR2 SNEGSKA (reference sequence). CDR3 loop: CSANAGTGEGEQYF. The CDR3, as DNA: TGCAGTGCCAATGCCGGGACAGGGGAAGGCGAGCAGTACTTC.

The chain carries TRBV6-2 or TRBV6-3 and TRBJ2-1; D perhaps matches TRBD2 (5 bases). Trimming took off 10 bases at V and 7 bases at J, with 14 bases between the two ends. The V gene's germline CDR1 is MNHEY and CDR2 SVGEGT. This CDR3 region has 12 residues. The CDR3 is CATEGLGNEQFF. In DNA, the CDR3 is TGTGCCACCGAAGGACTGGGGAATGAGCAGTTCTTC.

Ten or more counts support this clonotype. The rearrangement uses TRBV7-9 and TRBJ2-7; 8 bases align to TRBD1. There are 15 residues in the CDR3. V was pared by 3 bases and J by 5 bases, with 9 bases of the junction left unmatched. Per the germline V gene, CDR1 is SEHNR and CDR2 is FQNEAQ (reference sequence). This CDR3 reads CASSFGQGAVDEQYF. The DNA of the CDR3 is TGTGCCAGCAGCTTCGGGCAGGGGGCGGTCGACGAGCAGTACTTC.

The CDR3 bases are TGCGCCAGCAGCCAAGATGCTGGGCACAATCAGCCCCAGCATTTT. This gives the protein CASSQDAGHNQPQHF. This chain uses TRBV4-3 with TRBJ1-5; no reliable D call. CDR1 LGHNA and CDR2 YSLEER come from the germline V gene. The CDR3 covers 15 residues. The V end was cut by 0 bases, the J end by 3 bases, with 9 bases between.

This clonotype was recorded a few times. This CDR3 is CASSYSGGPPDTQYF. The DNA of the CDR3 is TGTGCCAGCAGTTATTCAGGGGGTCCGCCAGATACGCAGTATTTT. V is TRBV6-5 and J is TRBJ2-3, with 7 bases matching TRBD1. V was pared by 3 bases and J by 4 bases, with 7 bases of the junction left unmatched. CDR1 and CDR2 (germline): MNHEY, SVGAGI. CDR3 length: 15 amino acids.

This clonotype was counted many times. The rearrangement links TRBV12-3 or TRBV12-4 to TRBJ2-1; D not certain. V shed 6 bases and J shed 0 bases, with 15 bases lying between them. The CDR3 totals 16 residues. The CDR3 DNA reads TGTGCCAGCAGCCCCGGCCGGAGAGTCTCCTACAATGAGCAGTTCTTC. It translates to CASSPGRRVSYNEQFF.

The sample holds many counts of this clonotype. The rearrangement links TRBV3-1 to TRBJ2-3; the D gene is possibly TRBD2 (7 bases). Trimming left V 4 bases short and J 6 bases short, with 20 bases between. CDR1 LGHDT and CDR2 YNNKEL come from the germline V gene (reference sequence). CDR3 size: 16 residues. CDR3 bases: TGTGCCAGCAGCCTGAGGGGGGGGGCGGATTCGGATACGCAGTATTTT. Its translation: CASSLRGGADSDTQYF.

CDR3 region: CASSKQGQRNEKLFF. The CDR3 DNA reads TGTGCCAGCAGCAAGCAGGGACAGCGTAATGAAAAACTGTTTTTT. The rearrangement joins TRBV21-1 to TRBJ1-4; the table gives TRBD1 as D, unverified against the DNA. TRBV21-1 corresponds to a pseudogene. The length of the CDR3 is 15 residues.

This clonotype was recorded many times. The V and J genes are TRBV7-9 and TRBJ2-7, with 11 bases lining up with TRBD2. The V gene end was trimmed by 6 bases and the J gene end by 3 bases; junction bases not matched to a gene: 7. Germline lookup yields CDR1 SEHNR and CDR2 FQNEAQ (reference sequence). The CDR3 is 15 residues long. Here the CDR3 DNA reads TGTGCCAGCAGTTCCACCGGGACTAGCGGCTACGAGCAGTACTTC. Protein: CASSSTGTSGYEQYF.

This clonotype was seen once. The chain uses TRBV7-9 and TRBJ1-4; 8 nucleotides match TRBD1. This CDR3 has 15 amino acids. J was trimmed by 8 bases and V by 5 bases; bases with no gene match: 10. Per germline, CDR1 SEHNR and CDR2 FQNEAQ (reference sequence). In DNA, the CDR3 is TGTGCCAGCAGCATCCTACAGGGGGTAGGAGAAAAACTGTTTTTT. Its translation: CASSILQGVGEKLFF. The full variable domain, in which reference TRBV7-9 and TRBJ1-4 provide the parts outside the CDR3, is DTGVSQNPRHKITKRGQNVTFRCDPISEHNRLYWYRQTLGQGPEFLTYFQNEAQLEKSRLLSDRFSAERPKGSFSTLEIQRTEQGDSAMYLCASSILQGVGEKLFFGSGTQLSVL.

This clonotype appeared a few times. The chain employs TRBV9 and TRBJ2-3; maybe TRBD2 (5 bases). Germline V lookup: CDR1 SGDLS, CDR2 YYNGEE. Trimming took 0 bases from V and 0 from J, leaving 14 bases between them. This CDR3 is built from 17 residues. The CDR3 DNA reads as TGTGCCAGCAGCGTAGCTCGGGGATCGACTAGCACAGATACGCAGTATTTT. Amino acid sequence: CASSVARGSTSTDTQYF.

The gene calls are TRBV14 and TRBJ2-3; no reliable D call. This CDR3 has 18 amino acids. V shed 1 base and J shed 2 bases, with 19 bases lying between them. The germline V gene encodes CDR1 SGHDN and CDR2 FVKESK. As DNA, the CDR3 is TGTGCCAGCAGCCAAGGTCAAAAACCAAACTATTACACAGATACGCAGTATTTT. The encoded protein is CASSQGQKPNYYTDTQYF.

The chain joins TRBV7-9 to TRBJ1-6; TRBD1 is a possible D gene (5 bases). CDR1 and CDR2 from the germline V gene are SEHNR and FQNEAQ (reference sequence). The CDR3 has 14 residues. The ends were cut back, 8 bases at V and 7 bases at J, with 15 bases in the middle. The CDR3: CASWGGSLNSPLHF. The CDR3 region has the DNA TGTGCCAGCTGGGGGGGATCCCTGAATTCACCCCTCCACTTT.

This clonotype was detected ten times or more. The chain links TRBV6-2 or TRBV6-3 to TRBJ1-2; D is uncertain. Germline V gene sequence: CDR1 MNHEY, CDR2 SVGEGT. The CDR3 loop spans 18 amino acids. Trimming shortened V by 2 bases and J by 0 bases, and 19 bases separated the two germline ends. The CDR3 loop is CASSYVSPGSAANYGYTF. CDR3 DNA sequence: TGTGCCAGCAGTTACGTGTCGCCCGGGTCGGCAGCTAACTATGGCTACACCTTC.

This clonotype was observed at least ten times. The V gene is TRBV12-3 or TRBV12-4, the J gene TRBJ1-4, with D possibly TRBD1 on 5 matching bases. With 2 bases removed from V and 7 bases from J, the gap between germline ends came to 11 bases. The CDR3 consists of 14 residues. For the CDR3, the DNA is TGTGCCAGCAGTTTATCTGGGAGGGGTGAAAAACTGTTTTTT. Translated, it gives CASSLSGRGEKLFF.

This clonotype came up a few times. The V and J genes are TRBV27 and TRBJ2-7, with D possibly TRBD1 on 5 matching bases. From germline, CDR1 is MNHEY and CDR2 SMNVEV (reference sequence). CDR3 length: 15 residues. V lost 4 bases and J lost 3, with 16 bases in between. The CDR3, as DNA: TGTGCCAGCAGTTGGGCAGGGTCGTTGCTCTACGAGCAGTACTTC. This encodes CASSWAGSLLYEQYF.